One sample yielded the 14 T cell receptor beta chains listed below, sequenced in a study of blood T cell repertoires in COVID-19 (dated by TCRdb to the early 2020s). Library method: the immunoSEQ multiplex PCR assay. TCRdb carries this immuneACCESS record with in-frame sequences only. Its versions omit some clonotypes, under half of them owing to an unresolved V gene in the studies checked, with the rest unexplained. The sample table holds fewer than 350,000 clones, of which 80% to 90% were seen once. Over 2% of the sample lies in the top ten. Material for sequencing was PBMCs or T cells enriched from blood (not recorded which). Receptor source: a man younger than 40 who had recovered from COVID-19.

This chain links TRBV18 with TRBJ1-4; D unresolved. Germline V lookup: CDR1 KGHSH, CDR2 LQKENI. The CDR3 runs 15 residues. The germline V and J ends were trimmed by 2 bases and 0 bases, with 7 bases remaining between them. CDR3 amino acids: CASSPLAATNEKLFF. Here the CDR3 DNA reads TGTGCCAGCTCACCATTGGCAGCAACTAATGAAAAACTGTTTTTT.

The rearrangement uses TRBV9 and TRBJ1-1, with TRBD1 matching over 9 bases. Trimming at V came to 4 bases and at J to 7 bases, leaving 11 bases not matched to a gene. Germline CDR1 is SGDLS and CDR2 is YYNGEE. The CDR3 extends over 15 amino acids. The CDR3 reads CASSPTGTGYNEAFF. DNA for the CDR3: TGTGCCAGCAGCCCCACCGGGACAGGGTATAATGAAGCTTTCTTT.

The chain joins TRBV18 to TRBJ2-1, with 10 bases that match TRBD2. The length of the CDR3 is 16 residues. Looked up from germline, CDR1 is KGHSH and CDR2 is LQKENI. V shed 6 bases, J shed 5 bases, and the junction held 10 bases outside the gene matches. In DNA, the CDR3 is TGTGCCAGCTCTCTTCGAAGCGGGGGGGCAAACAATGAGCAGTTCTTC. It codes for CASSLRSGGANNEQFF.

The rearrangement joins TRBV13 to TRBJ1-1; tentatively, D is TRBD1 (5 bases). The ends were cut back, 0 bases at V and 1 base at J, with 18 bases in the middle. The V gene's germline CDR1 is PRHDT and CDR2 FYEKMQ (reference sequence). This CDR3 region has 18 residues. CDR3 bases: TGTGCCAGCAGCTTAGGCGGGGGGTGGAATGTTCGGAACACTGAAGCTTTCTTT. Its translation is CASSLGGGWNVRNTEAFF.

The chain has TRBV5-5 and TRBJ2-7; 8 positions match TRBD1. In germline, CDR1 is SGHKS, CDR2 YYEKEE (reference sequence). The CDR3 length is 14 residues. The V segment lost 3 bases and the J segment 2 bases; nucleotides outside the gene matches: 4. CDR3 region: CASSWGQAAYEQYF. As DNA, the CDR3 is TGTGCCAGCAGCTGGGGACAGGCCGCCTACGAGCAGTACTTC.

The rearrangement links TRBV25-1 to TRBJ1-1; no definite D call. Germline V gives CDR1 MGHDK, CDR2 SYGVNS. This CDR3 is built from 13 residues. Trimming left V 2 bases short and J 1 base short, with 5 bases between. CDR3 loop: CASSEGRNTEAFF. CDR3 sequence (DNA): TGTGCCAGCAGTGAAGGCAGGAACACTGAAGCTTTCTTT.

This clone appeared a single time. This chain links TRBV5-1 with TRBJ2-7; 8 bases fit TRBD2. Trimming took 7 bases from V and 2 from J; bases not matched to a gene: 2. Germline lookup yields CDR1 SGHRS and CDR2 YFSETQ. This CDR3 comprises 12 residues. The CDR3 DNA follows: TGCGCCAGCTCCGGGGGGGCCTACGAGCAGTACTTC. Its translation is CASSGGAYEQYF.

The V call is TRBV19, the J call TRBJ1-5; TRBD1 might be the D (5 bases). CDR3 length equals 17 residues. CDR1 LNHDA and CDR2 SQIVND come from the germline V gene (reference sequence). Trimming took 3 bases from V and 5 from J, leaving 20 bases between them. CDR3 sequence (DNA): TGTGCCAGTAGTATTCTTCGGAAGGGAGGGGAATATCAGCCCCAGCATTTT. Translation gives CASSILRKGGEYQPQHF.

A few counts support this clone. The chain is built from TRBV6-2 or TRBV6-3 and TRBJ2-2, with 8 bases that match TRBD1. Trimming cost V 4 bases and J 4 bases; bases outside gene matches: 5. The CDR3 consists of 15 residues. The germline V gene encodes CDR1 MNHEY and CDR2 SVGEGT. CDR3 loop: CASSLTGATTGELFF. The CDR3 DNA follows: TGTGCCAGCAGTTTGACAGGGGCTACCACCGGGGAGCTGTTTTTT.

The chain carries TRBV7-2 and TRBJ2-2; the match to TRBD2 covers 7 bases. Germline V gene lookup returns CDR1 SGHTA and CDR2 FQGNSA. The CDR3 totals 16 residues. V trimming: 1 base; J trimming: 3 bases; junction bases outside the gene matches: 5. The CDR3 bases are TGTGCCAGCAGCTTAGTGGCGGGGGTGCACACCGGGGAGCTGTTTTTT. This translates into CASSLVAGVHTGELFF.

This rearrangement joins TRBV11-2 to TRBJ1-2; no firm D call. Trimming removed 0 bases from V and 4 bases from J, with 9 bases in between. The CDR3 covers 14 residues. Looked up from germline, CDR1 is SGHAT and CDR2 is FQNNGV. The CDR3 is CASSLDLSGYGYTF. The CDR3 DNA follows: TGTGCCAGCAGCTTAGACTTGAGCGGCTATGGCTACACCTTC.

This clone occurred once. The V call is TRBV30, the J call TRBJ1-5; D is possibly TRBD1 (6 bases). CDR1 and CDR2 from the germline V gene are GTSNPN and SVGIG (reference sequence). CDR3 size: 17 residues. Trimming left V 0 bases short and J 0 bases short, with 15 bases between. CDR3 bases: TGTGCCTGGAGTGTACCATGGGGGCCTTATAGCAATCAGCCCCAGCATTTT. This translates into CAWSVPWGPYSNQPQHF.

The chain employs TRBV7-2 and TRBJ2-5, with 11 bases fitting TRBD2. There are 14 residues in the CDR3. With V trimmed by 6 bases and J by 5 bases, 5 bases remained unmatched. CDR1 and CDR2 from the germline V gene are SGHTA and FQGNSA. The CDR3 reads CASRSRTSGETQYF. In DNA form, the CDR3 reads TGTGCCAGCAGATCCCGGACTAGCGGGGAGACCCAGTACTTC.

The V call is TRBV30, the J call TRBJ2-1; 7 nucleotides agree with TRBD1. Germline assignment: CDR1 GTSNPN and CDR2 SVGIG (reference sequence). The CDR3 spans 16 residues. Trimming cost V 2 bases and J 3 bases; bases outside gene matches: 10. CDR3 protein: CAWSFVGTVSYNEQFF. The CDR3 coding sequence is TGTGCCTGGAGTTTTGTGGGGACAGTGAGCTACAATGAGCAGTTCTTC.